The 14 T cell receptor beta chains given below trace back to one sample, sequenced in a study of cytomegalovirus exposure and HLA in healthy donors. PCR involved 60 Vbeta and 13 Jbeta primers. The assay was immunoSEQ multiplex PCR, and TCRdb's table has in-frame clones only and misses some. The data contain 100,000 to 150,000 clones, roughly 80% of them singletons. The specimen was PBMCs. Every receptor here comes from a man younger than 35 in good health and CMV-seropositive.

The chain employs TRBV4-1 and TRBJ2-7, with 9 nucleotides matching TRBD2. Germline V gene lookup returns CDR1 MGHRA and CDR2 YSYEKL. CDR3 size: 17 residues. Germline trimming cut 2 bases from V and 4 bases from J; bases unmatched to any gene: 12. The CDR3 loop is CASSQFAASGKGYEQYF. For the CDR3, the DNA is TGCGCCAGCAGCCAATTTGCGGCTAGCGGGAAAGGGTACGAGCAGTACTTC.

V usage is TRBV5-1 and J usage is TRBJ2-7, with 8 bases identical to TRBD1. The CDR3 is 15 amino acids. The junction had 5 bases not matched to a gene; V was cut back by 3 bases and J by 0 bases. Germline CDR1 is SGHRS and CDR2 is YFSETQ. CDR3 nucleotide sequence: TGCGCCAGCAGCTCGACAGGGGCCCTCTCCTACGAGCAGTACTTC. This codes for CASSSTGALSYEQYF. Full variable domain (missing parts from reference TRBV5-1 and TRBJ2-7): KAGVTQTPRYLIKTRGQQVTLSCSPISGHRSVSWYQQTPGQGLQFLFEYFSETQRNKGNFPGRFSGRQFSNSRSEMNVSTLELGDSALYLCASSSTGALSYEQYFGPGTRLTVT.

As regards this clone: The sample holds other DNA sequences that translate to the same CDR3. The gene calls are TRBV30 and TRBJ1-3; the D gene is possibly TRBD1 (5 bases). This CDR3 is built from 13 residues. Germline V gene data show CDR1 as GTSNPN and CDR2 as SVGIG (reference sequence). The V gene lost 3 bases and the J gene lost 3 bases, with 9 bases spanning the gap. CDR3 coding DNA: TGTGCCTGGAGCAGGAGGGGTGGAAACACCATATATTTT. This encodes CAWSRRGGNTIYF.

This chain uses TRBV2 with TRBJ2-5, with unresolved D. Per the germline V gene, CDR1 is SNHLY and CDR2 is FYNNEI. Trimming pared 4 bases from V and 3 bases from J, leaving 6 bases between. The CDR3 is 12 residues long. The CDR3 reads CASSGREETQYF. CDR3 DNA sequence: TGTGCCAGCAGTGGACGGGAAGAGACCCAGTACTTC.

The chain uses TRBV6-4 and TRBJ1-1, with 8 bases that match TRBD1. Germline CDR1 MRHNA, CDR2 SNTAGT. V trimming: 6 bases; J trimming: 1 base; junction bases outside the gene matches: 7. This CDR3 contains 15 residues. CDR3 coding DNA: TGTGCCAGCAGAGAAACCGACAGGGGGAACACTGAAGCTTTCTTT. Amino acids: CASRETDRGNTEAFF.

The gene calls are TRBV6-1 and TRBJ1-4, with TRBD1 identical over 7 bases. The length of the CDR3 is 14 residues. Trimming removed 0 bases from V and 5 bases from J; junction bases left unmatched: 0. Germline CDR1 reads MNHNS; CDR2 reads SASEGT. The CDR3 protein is CASSEAGGNEKLFF. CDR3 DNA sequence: TGTGCCAGCAGTGAAGCAGGGGGCAATGAAAAACTGTTTTTT.

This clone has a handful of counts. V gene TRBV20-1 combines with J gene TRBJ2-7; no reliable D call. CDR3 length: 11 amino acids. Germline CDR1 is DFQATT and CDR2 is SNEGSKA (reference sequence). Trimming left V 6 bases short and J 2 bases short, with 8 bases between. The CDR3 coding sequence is TGCAGTGCGCCCGACACCTACGAGCAGTACTTC. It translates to CSAPDTYEQYF.

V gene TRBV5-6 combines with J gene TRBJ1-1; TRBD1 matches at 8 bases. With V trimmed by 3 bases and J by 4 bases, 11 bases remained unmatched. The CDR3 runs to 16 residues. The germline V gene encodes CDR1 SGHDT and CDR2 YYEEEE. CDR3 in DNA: TGTGCCAGCAGCTCTAACAGGGGGGATCGGAGCACTGAAGCTTTCTTT. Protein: CASSSNRGDRSTEAFF.

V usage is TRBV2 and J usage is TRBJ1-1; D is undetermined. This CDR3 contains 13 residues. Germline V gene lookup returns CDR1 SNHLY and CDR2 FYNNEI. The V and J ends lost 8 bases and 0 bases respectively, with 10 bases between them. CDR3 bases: TGTGCCAGCGGTGTCGGTATGAACACTGAAGCTTTCTTT. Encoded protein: CASGVGMNTEAFF.

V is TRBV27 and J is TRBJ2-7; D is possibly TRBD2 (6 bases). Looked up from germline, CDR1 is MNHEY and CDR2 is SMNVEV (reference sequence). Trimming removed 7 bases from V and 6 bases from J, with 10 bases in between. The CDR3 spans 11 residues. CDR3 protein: CASTQGGEQYF. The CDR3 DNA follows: TGTGCCAGCACTCAGGGAGGCGAGCAGTACTTC.

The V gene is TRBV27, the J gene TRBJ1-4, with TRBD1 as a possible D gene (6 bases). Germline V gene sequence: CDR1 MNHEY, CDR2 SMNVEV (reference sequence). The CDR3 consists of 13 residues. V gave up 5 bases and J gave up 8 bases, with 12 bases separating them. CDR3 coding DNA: TGTGCCAGCAGTCCCCGGACAGCGGAAAAACTGTTTTTT. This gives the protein CASSPRTAEKLFF.

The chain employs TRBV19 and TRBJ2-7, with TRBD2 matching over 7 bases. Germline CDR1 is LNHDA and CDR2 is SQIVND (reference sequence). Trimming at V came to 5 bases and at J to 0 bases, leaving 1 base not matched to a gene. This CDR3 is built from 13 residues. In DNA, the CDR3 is TGTGCCAGTAGTTCTAGCGGCTCCTACGAGCAGTACTTC. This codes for CASSSSGSYEQYF.

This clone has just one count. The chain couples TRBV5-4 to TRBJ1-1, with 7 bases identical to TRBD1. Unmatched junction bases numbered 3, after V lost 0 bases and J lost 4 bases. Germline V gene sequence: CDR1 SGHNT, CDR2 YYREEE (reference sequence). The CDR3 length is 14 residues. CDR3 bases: TGTGCCAGCAGCTTGGGGGCAGGGGGCACTGAAGCTTTCTTT. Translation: CASSLGAGGTEAFF. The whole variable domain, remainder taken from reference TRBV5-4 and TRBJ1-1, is ETGVTQSPTHLIKTRGQQVTLRCSSQSGHNTVSWYQQALGQGPQFIFQYYREEENGRGNFPPRFSGLQFPNYSSELNVNALELDDSALYLCASSLGAGGTEAFFGQGTRLTVV.

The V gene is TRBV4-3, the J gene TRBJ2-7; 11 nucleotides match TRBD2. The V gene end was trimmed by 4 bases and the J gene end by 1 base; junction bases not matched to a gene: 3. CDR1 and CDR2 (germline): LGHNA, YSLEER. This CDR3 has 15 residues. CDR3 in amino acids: CASSPRTSGSYEQYF. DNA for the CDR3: TGCGCCAGCAGCCCACGGACTAGCGGGTCCTACGAGCAGTACTTC.